The 14 T cell receptor beta chains below come from one sample, sequenced in a study of radiotherapy plus CTLA-4 blockade in lung cancer. This table comes from immunoSEQ multiplex PCR, and its TCRdb copy is limited to in-frame clones, with some not included. This table has tens of thousands of clones, roughly 84% appearing once. The material sequenced was peripheral blood, taken from a patient treated with radiotherapy plus ipilimumab. These receptors came from a human donor with non-small cell lung cancer whose response to radiotherapy plus ipilimumab could not be evaluated.

This chain connects TRBV28 to TRBJ1-5; D gene unclear. The CDR3 has 15 amino acids. Germline lookup yields CDR1 MDHEN and CDR2 SYDVKM. V dropped 2 bases and J dropped 0 bases, with 8 bases sitting between them. The CDR3 reads CASSLGLYSNQPQHF. In DNA, the CDR3 is TGTGCCAGCAGTTTAGGGCTTTATAGCAATCAGCCCCAGCATTTT.

This chain uses TRBV5-1 with TRBJ2-1; 9 nucleotides line up with TRBD2. This CDR3 has 15 residues. With 4 bases clipped from V and 7 bases from J, the junction kept 9 bases outside the gene matches. Looked up from germline, CDR1 is SGHRS and CDR2 is YFSETQ. The CDR3 coding sequence is TGCGCCAGCAGCCCAGCCGGGACTAGCAAAAATGAGCAGTTCTTC. Encoded protein: CASSPAGTSKNEQFF.

The V call is TRBV29-1, the J call TRBJ2-1, with D tentatively TRBD1 (5 bases). This CDR3 region has 13 residues. Germline V lookup: CDR1 SQVTM, CDR2 ANQGSEA. V was pared by 6 bases and J by 9 bases, with 18 bases between. CDR3 in DNA: TGCAGCGTCCAAGGGGCGTTATACGCTGAGCAGTTCTTC. Its protein product is CSVQGALYAEQFF.

The chain recombines TRBV29-1 with TRBJ2-3; TRBD2 agrees at 11 bases. The J segment lost 0 bases and the V segment lost 1 base, leaving 0 bases of the junction unmatched. The CDR3 length is 15 residues. Looked up from germline, CDR1 is SQVTM and CDR2 is ANQGSEA. As DNA, the CDR3 is TGCAGCGTTGAAGGGACTAGCGGGAGCACAGATACGCAGTATTTT. It encodes CSVEGTSGSTDTQYF.

The gene calls are TRBV7-9 and TRBJ2-1, with 7 bases aligning to TRBD1. This CDR3 contains 15 residues. Trimming removed 4 bases from V and 5 bases from J; junction bases left unmatched: 8. Germline CDR1 SEHNR, CDR2 FQNEAQ (reference sequence). CDR3 loop: CASSSWGTADNEQFF. The CDR3 coding sequence is TGTGCCAGCAGCTCGTGGGGGACAGCTGACAATGAGCAGTTCTTC.

The CDR3 DNA reads as TGCGCCAGCAGCCAAGACCGGGGGGTTGGACAGCCCCAGCATTTT. Translation gives CASSQDRGVGQPQHF. V is TRBV4-1 and J is TRBJ1-5, with D possibly being TRBD1 (5 bases). Germline assignment: CDR1 MGHRA and CDR2 YSYEKL. This CDR3 has 15 residues. The V gene lost 0 bases and the J gene lost 7 bases, with 13 bases spanning the gap.

This chain links TRBV5-1 with TRBJ1-4, with 11 bases that match TRBD1. CDR1 and CDR2 from the germline V gene are SGHRS and YFSETQ. The CDR3 is 15 amino acids. The J segment lost 8 bases and the V segment lost 4 bases, leaving 7 bases of the junction unmatched. The CDR3 loop reads CASSPGQGAREKLFF. CDR3 nucleotides: TGCGCCAGCAGCCCTGGACAGGGGGCAAGAGAAAAACTGTTTTTT.

This clone is a singleton in its sample. This chain joins TRBV11-2 and TRBJ1-1; no clear D gene. CDR1 is SGHAT, CDR2 FQNNGV, per germline. The V gene lost 3 bases and the J gene lost 8 bases, with 10 bases spanning the gap. The CDR3 has 12 amino acids. CDR3 sequence: CASSLTGVEAFF. DNA for the CDR3: TGTGCCAGCAGCTTGACCGGGGTAGAAGCTTTCTTT.

V gene TRBV6-6 combines with J gene TRBJ2-7; a possible D gene is TRBD2 (5 bases). CDR1 and CDR2 from the germline V gene are MNHNY and SVGAGI (reference sequence). The CDR3 contains 14 residues. The V end was cut by 0 bases, the J end by 3 bases, with 9 bases between. The CDR3 DNA reads as TGTGCCAGCAGTTACTCGATTGCGGGCTACGAGCAGTACTTC. Its translation is CASSYSIAGYEQYF.

V is TRBV18 and J is TRBJ2-1; 7 nucleotides align to TRBD1. J was trimmed by 0 bases and V by 5 bases; bases with no gene match: 4. Germline V CDR1 and CDR2: KGHSH, LQKENI. CDR3 size: 15 residues. The CDR3 region has the DNA TGTGCCAGCTCATCGGGACAGAGCTCCTACAATGAGCAGTTCTTC. This gives the protein CASSSGQSSYNEQFF.

CDR3 amino acids: CSANMNTEAFF. For the CDR3, the DNA is TGCAGTGCTAATATGAACACTGAAGCTTTCTTT. The J gene is TRBJ1-1, the V gene TRBV20-1; D remains ambiguous. The CDR3 length is 11 residues. CDR1 DFQATT and CDR2 SNEGSKA come from the germline V gene (reference sequence). V gave up 4 bases and J gave up 0 bases, with 3 bases separating them.

The rearrangement uses TRBV4-3 and TRBJ2-5; tentatively, D is TRBD2 (6 bases). The CDR3 totals 16 residues. The V gene's germline CDR1 is LGHNA and CDR2 YSLEER. Trimming pared 1 base from V and 5 bases from J, leaving 17 bases between. Written as DNA, the CDR3 is TGCGCCAGCAGCCAAGCAGCCTCGGGACGGGGGGAGACCCAGTACTTC. Translated, it gives CASSQAASGRGETQYF.

The chain links TRBV11-2 to TRBJ2-3, with 10 bases lining up with TRBD2. V shed 3 bases and J 2 bases; nucleotides not matched to a gene: 8. CDR1 is SGHAT and CDR2 is FQNNGV in the germline V gene. The CDR3 has 17 residues. The CDR3 protein is CASSFTGAGGYTDTQYF. The CDR3 DNA sequence: TGTGCCAGCAGCTTCACCGGAGCGGGAGGGTACACAGATACGCAGTATTTT.

The rearrangement links TRBV21-1 to TRBJ2-7; the DNA was not used to check the table's D call, TRBD1. TRBV21-1 is a pseudogene. This CDR3 region has 21 residues. CDR3 nucleotide sequence: TGTGCCAGCACTACCCCGGTTAGGGTGGACAGGGCCCTCCCTCCCACCTACGAGCAGTACTTC. Amino acid sequence: CASTTPVRVDRALPPTYEQYF.